This TCR beta chain was captured in a study of cytomegalovirus exposure and HLA in healthy donors. This CDR3 is built from 13 residues. Germline CDR1 and CDR2: LGHNA and YSLEER. The junction had 2 bases not matched to a gene; V was cut back by 3 bases and J by 5 bases. Study-wide results and caveats: The study put 150 to 200 TCR beta chains on its list as cytomegalovirus-associated.

Remarks on this clone: Its antigen is still unknown.

With 60 Vbeta and 13 Jbeta primers, the PCR was carried out. Here immunoSEQ multiplex PCR was the method, and the copy in TCRdb shows in-frame clones only, minus some. This sample's clone table lists tens of thousands of clones. Sequenced material: PBMCs. The chain links TRBV4-3 to TRBJ1-1, with 8 bases lining up with TRBD1. The receptor was isolated from a male donor in good health and CMV-seropositive. CDR3 coding DNA: TGCGCCAGCAGCCAGACAGGGGATACTGAAGCTTTCTTT. It codes for CASSQTGDTEAFF.